The T cell receptor beta chain described here comes from a study of cytotoxic CD8 clonotypes in ibrutinib-treated CLL. Study-level results: Higher clonality was seen at ibrutinib response and a return toward baseline at progression.

The table lists this clone with many counts. No antigen is known for it. The CDR3 spans 13 residues. The germline CDR1 and CDR2 sequences are GTSNPN and SVGIG (reference sequence). The germline V and J ends were trimmed by 0 bases and 6 bases, with 9 bases remaining between them. Profiling relied on immunoSEQ multiplex PCR, and the TCRdb table lists in-frame clones only, not all of them. The sample has hundreds of thousands of clones, 60% to 75% seen once. This TCR came from a human donor with chronic lymphocytic leukemia. The sequencing here drew on PBMCs, taken after 24 months of ibrutinib treatment. This chain uses TRBV30 with TRBJ1-5, with D unclear. CDR3 loop: CAWSVDSGQPQHF. CDR3 bases: TGTGCCTGGAGTGTAGATTCCGGTCAGCCCCAGCATTTT.